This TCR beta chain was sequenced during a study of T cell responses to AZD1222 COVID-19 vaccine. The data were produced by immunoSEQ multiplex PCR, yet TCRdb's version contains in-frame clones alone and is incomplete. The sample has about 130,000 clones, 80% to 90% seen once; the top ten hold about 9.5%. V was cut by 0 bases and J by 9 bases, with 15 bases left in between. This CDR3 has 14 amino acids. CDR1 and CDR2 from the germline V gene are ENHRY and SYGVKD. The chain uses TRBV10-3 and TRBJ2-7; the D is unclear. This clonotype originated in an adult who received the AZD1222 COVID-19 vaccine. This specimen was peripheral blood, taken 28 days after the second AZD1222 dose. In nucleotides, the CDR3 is TGTGCCATCAGTGAGTCGCTTGGGGTGGGTCGGCAGTACTTC. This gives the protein CAISESLGVGRQYF.